The present TCR beta chain was sequenced within a study of cytomegalovirus exposure and HLA in healthy donors. Study-wide results and limits: The listing of 150 to 200 TCR beta chains classed them as cytomegalovirus-associated.

Trimming removed 4 bases from V and 1 base from J, with 16 bases in between. The CDR3 contains 17 residues. Germline V gene data show CDR1 as PRHDT and CDR2 as FYEKMQ (reference sequence). The donors were part of the roughly 120-subject validation cohort, which stood apart from the 666-subject first cohort. Profiled with immunoSEQ multiplex PCR; TCRdb holds only in-frame clones, not every one. The sample includes some 340,000 clones, around 87% of them seen just once. The sample holds a few counts of this clone. As yet, its antigen is unknown. The source of this sequence is a woman younger than 45 in good health and CMV-seropositive. V and J are TRBV13 and TRBJ2-2; tentatively, D is TRBD1 (6 bases). Sequencing used PBMCs. The CDR3 DNA is TGTGCCAGCAGCTCCCGGAAGGGGGTCGGGAACACCGGGGAGCTGTTTTTT. Encoded protein: CASSSRKGVGNTGELFF.